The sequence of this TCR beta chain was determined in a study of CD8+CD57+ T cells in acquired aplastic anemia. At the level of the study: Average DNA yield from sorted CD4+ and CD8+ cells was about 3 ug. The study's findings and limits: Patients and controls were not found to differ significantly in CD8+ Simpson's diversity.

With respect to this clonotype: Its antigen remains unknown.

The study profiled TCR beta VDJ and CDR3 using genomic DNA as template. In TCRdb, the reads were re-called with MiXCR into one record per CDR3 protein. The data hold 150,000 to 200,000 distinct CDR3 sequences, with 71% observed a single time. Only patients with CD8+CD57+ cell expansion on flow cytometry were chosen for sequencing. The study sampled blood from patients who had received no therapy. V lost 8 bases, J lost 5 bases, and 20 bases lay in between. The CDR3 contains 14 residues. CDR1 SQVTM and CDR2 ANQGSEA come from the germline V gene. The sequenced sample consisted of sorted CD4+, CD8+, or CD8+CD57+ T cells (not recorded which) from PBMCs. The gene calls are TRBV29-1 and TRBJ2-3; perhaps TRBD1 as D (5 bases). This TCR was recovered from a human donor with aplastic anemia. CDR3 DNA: TGCAGCTCCGACCCGGCAGGGCTGATAGATACGCAGTATTTT. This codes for CSSDPAGLIDTQYF.